The clone carrying this T cell receptor beta chain was observed a handful of times. Sequenced by immunoSEQ multiplex PCR; TCRdb stores in-frame clones only, minus some. The top ten clones hold about 0.46% of a sample with roughly 64,000 clones, 91% of them seen once. The data derive from a study of OX40 agonist ivuxolimab in advanced cancers. Blood samples were obtained at baseline, cycle 4 day 1, and cycle 7 day 1. The CDR3 sequence is 16 residues long. V was clipped by 1 base and J by 2 bases, with 15 bases between them. The germline V gene has CDR1 SGHAT and CDR2 FQNNGV. The rearrangement uses TRBV11-2 and TRBJ2-7, with TRBD2 as a possible D gene (5 bases). The sequence derives from an adult with an advanced solid tumor such as melanoma, head and neck, liver or kidney cancer. The source was CD4+ or CD8+ T cells sorted from blood, collected in a trial of the OX40 agonist ivuxolimab. DNA for the CDR3: TGTGCCAGCAGCTTAGTAATCGGGGAACCCCCCTACGAGCAGTACTTC. As protein: CASSLVIGEPPYEQYF.